Below are 27 T cell receptor beta chains sequenced from a single sample in a study of identical twins (TCRdb year 2016). Libraries were prepared through 5' RACE. Sequencing took place on an Illumina HiSeq 2000. The public reads were reanalyzed by TCRdb: fastp trimming at Q25, MiXCR alignment, in-frame beta chains only. Every distinct CDR3 protein forms one entry, paired with its most common genes and DNA. For this sample the table gives about 570,000 distinct CDR3 sequences, of which approximately 10% were detected only once. The ten largest clones represent roughly 3.2% of the sample. The sample was also reused in another study, on yellow fever vaccine responses in identical twins.

Sequencing was carried out using PBMCs. The receptors originated from a young woman in good health.

There are many counts of this clonotype. The chain employs TRBV14 and TRBJ2-1; D call uncertain. Germline V gene data show CDR1 as SGHDN and CDR2 as FVKESK. V lost 5 bases and J 5 bases, leaving 13 bases between the germline ends. The CDR3 is 14 amino acids. The DNA of the CDR3 is TGTGCCAGCAGCTCCTCCCAACGGCACAATGAGCAGTTCTTC. Protein sequence: CASSSSQRHNEQFF.

The gene calls are TRBV12-3 or TRBV12-4 and TRBJ2-7; TRBD1 might be the D (6 bases). CDR3 length: 12 amino acids. Deletions cut 4 bases from V and 6 bases from J, with 10 bases between. CDR3 bases: TGTGCCAGCAGTTCGAACAGGGCCGAGCAGTACTTC. Translated, it gives CASSSNRAEQYF.

J is TRBJ2-3 and V is TRBV19, with a tentative D call TRBD2 (5 bases). V was trimmed by 1 base and J by 4 bases, leaving 12 bases between them. This CDR3 spans 15 amino acids. Germline V CDR1 and CDR2: LNHDA, SQIVND (reference sequence). The DNA of the CDR3 is TGTGCCAGTAGTATAGCCACTAGTGGGCCAGATACGCAGTATTTT. This encodes CASSIATSGPDTQYF. Using reference TRBV19 and TRBJ2-3 for the parts outside the CDR3, the full variable domain is DGGITQSPKYLFRKEGQNVTLSCEQNLNHDAMYWYRQDPGQGLRLIYYSQIVNDFQKGDIAEGYSVSREKKESFPLTVTSAQKNPTAFYLCASSIATSGPDTQYFGPGTRLTVL.

This clonotype has a count of ten or more. The rearrangement joins TRBV2 to TRBJ2-5; 7 nucleotides align to TRBD2. Germline V gene lookup returns CDR1 SNHLY and CDR2 FYNNEI. The V segment lost 6 bases and the J segment 5 bases; nucleotides outside the gene matches: 9. The CDR3 runs to 14 residues. CDR3: CASSDRGEGETQYF. The CDR3 DNA follows: TGTGCCAGCAGCGATCGGGGGGAAGGCGAGACCCAGTACTTC.

The genes are TRBV5-1 and TRBJ2-7; D is perhaps TRBD1 or TRBD2 (5 bases each). With 7 bases removed from V and 6 bases from J, the gap between germline ends came to 17 bases. Germline CDR1 is SGHRS and CDR2 is YFSETQ. CDR3 length: 13 residues. In DNA, the CDR3 is TGCGCCAGCGGTACCGGGACGGCGGGCGAGCAGTACTTC. Its translation is CASGTGTAGEQYF.

This clonotype was counted between two and nine times. The chain links TRBV20-1 to TRBJ2-1; D gene unclear. CDR3 size: 13 residues. V was shortened by 1 base and J by 5 bases, with 9 bases between the two germline ends. CDR1 is DFQATT and CDR2 is SNEGSKA in the germline V gene (reference sequence). The CDR3 spells CSARVWNNNEQFF. CDR3 sequence (DNA): TGCAGTGCTAGAGTTTGGAACAACAATGAGCAGTTCTTC.

The V call is TRBV2, the J call TRBJ2-3; D gene unclear. Trimming shortened V by 3 bases and J by 3 bases, and 13 bases separated the two germline ends. The CDR3 is 15 residues long. The germline CDR1 and CDR2 sequences are SNHLY and FYNNEI. This CDR3 is CASSDWVAKTDTQYF. DNA for the CDR3: TGTGCCAGCAGTGATTGGGTTGCAAAAACAGATACGCAGTATTTT.

This chain uses TRBV27 with TRBJ2-6, with 7 bases fitting TRBD1. Trimming removed 5 bases from V and 0 bases from J; junction bases left unmatched: 7. This CDR3 comprises 17 residues. Germline assignment: CDR1 MNHEY and CDR2 SMNVEV (reference sequence). The CDR3 sequence is CASSARDSLSGANVLTF. The CDR3 nucleotides read TGTGCCAGCAGTGCCCGGGACAGCCTCTCTGGGGCCAACGTCCTGACTTTC.

This chain links TRBV7-6 with TRBJ2-5; 9 bases line up with TRBD2. This CDR3 spans 16 amino acids. Germline loops: CDR1 SGHVS, CDR2 FNYEAQ. Trimming at V came to 1 base and at J to 5 bases, leaving 8 bases not matched to a gene. The CDR3 bases are TGTGCCAGCAGCTTAGGCGTCAGCGGGAGGTGGGAGACCCAGTACTTC. It specifies CASSLGVSGRWETQYF.

This clonotype was observed a few times. The rearrangement links TRBV9 to TRBJ2-7; D is unresolved. The CDR3 spans 13 residues. V gave up 0 bases and J gave up 5 bases, with 9 bases separating them. The germline V gene has CDR1 SGDLS and CDR2 YYNGEE. The CDR3, as DNA: TGTGCCAGCAGCGTAGCCCCCTCGGACGAGCAGTACTTC. Protein product: CASSVAPSDEQYF.

This clonotype showed up just a few times. The rearrangement links TRBV25-1 to TRBJ1-6; 7 nucleotides match TRBD1. This CDR3 region has 16 residues. Losses at the gene ends were 4 bases for V and 10 bases for J; bases not matched to a gene: 13. Germline loops: CDR1 MGHDK, CDR2 SYGVNS. CDR3 nucleotides: TGTGCCAGCAGTGGATCAGGGGGAATAGGATTCTCACCCCTCCACTTT. Amino acids: CASSGSGGIGFSPLHF.

This clonotype was counted only a few times. This chain connects TRBV29-1 to TRBJ1-2; TRBD1 aligns across 7 bases. Trimming at V came to 6 bases and at J to 5 bases, leaving 6 bases not matched to a gene. The CDR3 has 12 residues. Germline V CDR1 and CDR2: SQVTM, ANQGSEA. The CDR3 region has the DNA TGCAGCGTCCCAGGCAGGGGGTATGGCTACACCTTC. It codes for CSVPGRGYGYTF.

In its sample, this clonotype was seen many times. A read error may account for a junction end that differs from germline. The chain joins TRBV7-7 to TRBJ2-2; D perhaps matches TRBD1 (6 bases). From germline, CDR1 is SSHAT and CDR2 FNYEAQ (reference sequence). The CDR3 has 16 residues. The CDR3 nucleotides are TGTGCTAGCAGCTTCCTACAGGGTTCCCACACCGGGGAGCTGTTTTTT. Translation gives CASSFLQGSHTGELFF.

This clonotype was counted many times. The chain combines TRBV4-1 with TRBJ2-3; D perhaps matches TRBD2 (5 bases). CDR1 MGHRA and CDR2 YSYEKL come from the germline V gene. This CDR3 comprises 15 residues. V shed 7 bases and J shed 1 base, with 15 bases lying between them. CDR3 sequence (DNA): TGCGCCAGCACACCGGGTCCGAGGGGCACAGATACGCAGTATTTT. Its protein is CASTPGPRGTDTQYF.

At least ten counts were recorded for this clonotype. The rearrangement joins TRBV7-9 to TRBJ2-4, with 11 bases identical to TRBD1. J lost 4 bases, V lost 5 bases, and 7 bases had no gene match. The CDR3 spans 16 residues. Germline CDR1 is SEHNR and CDR2 is FQNEAQ (reference sequence). CDR3 residues: CASSMGQGGEKNIQYF. CDR3 nucleotides: TGTGCCAGCAGCATGGGACAGGGGGGGGAAAAAAACATTCAGTACTTC.

This clonotype appeared a few times. The rearrangement uses TRBV6-4 and TRBJ2-1, with TRBD1 identical over 9 bases. Germline-derived CDR1 and CDR2 are MRHNA and SNTAGT. J gave up 6 bases and V 2 bases, and 2 bases lay outside the gene matches. CDR3 size: 14 residues. The CDR3 loop is CASSDTTGGNEQFF. DNA for the CDR3: TGTGCCAGCAGTGACACGACAGGGGGCAATGAGCAGTTCTTC.

The V and J genes are TRBV12-3 or TRBV12-4 and TRBJ2-4, with D unclear. The CDR3 has 11 residues. V lost 6 bases and J lost 11, with 11 bases in between. This CDR3 reads CASSPVQVQYF. In nucleotides, the CDR3 is TGTGCCAGCAGCCCCGTTCAAGTTCAGTACTTC.

There are many counts of this clonotype. The rearrangement uses TRBV7-2 and TRBJ2-1; tentative D call: TRBD1 (6 bases). V was pared by 1 base and J by 0 bases, with 7 bases between. The CDR3 totals 15 residues. CDR1 is SGHTA and CDR2 is FQGNSA in the germline V gene. CDR3 coding DNA: TGTGCCAGCAGCTTAGTACAGGGCTCCTACAATGAGCAGTTCTTC. Protein sequence: CASSLVQGSYNEQFF.

The rearrangement uses TRBV12-3 or TRBV12-4 and TRBJ2-7; D not certain. V was shortened by 7 bases and J by 0 bases, with 13 bases between the two germline ends. The CDR3 is 14 residues long. DNA for the CDR3: TGTGCCAGCACCCGAGCGAGTACCTCCTACGAGCAGTACTTC. Amino acid sequence: CASTRASTSYEQYF.

This clonotype was recorded a few times. The V gene is TRBV6-2 or TRBV6-3, the J gene TRBJ1-2; maybe TRBD1 (6 bases). Germline V gene data show CDR1 as MNHEY and CDR2 as SVGEGT. CDR3 size: 15 residues. V lost 2 bases, J lost 4 bases, and 14 bases lay in between. The CDR3 sequence is CASSYAVGGGYGYTF. The CDR3 nucleotides read TGTGCCAGCAGTTACGCCGTCGGGGGCGGCTATGGCTACACCTTC.

This clonotype was found many times. The chain joins TRBV29-1 to TRBJ2-1; D unclear. This CDR3 has 14 amino acids. The ends were cut back, 7 bases at V and 5 bases at J, with 18 bases in the middle. The germline CDR1 and CDR2 sequences are SQVTM and ANQGSEA. Here the CDR3 DNA reads TGCAGCGGTTCGATAAGCCATCTCGACAATGAGCAGTTCTTC. The encoded protein is CSGSISHLDNEQFF.

In this sample, this clonotype turned up a few times. The chain has TRBV5-1 and TRBJ2-2; 13 bases map to TRBD2. The trim removed 3 bases at V and 1 base at J, leaving 6 bases unmatched. The CDR3 runs to 18 residues. The germline gives CDR1 SGHRS, CDR2 YFSETQ. CDR3 in amino acids: CASSSGLAGSLNTGELFF. The CDR3, as DNA: TGCGCCAGCAGCTCGGGACTAGCGGGAAGTTTGAACACCGGGGAGCTGTTTTTT.

Points on this clonotype: This could be a read error, since a much larger clone is one nucleotide away. CDR3 region: CASSRDRDTGELLF. CDR3 DNA sequence: TGTGCCAGCTCAAGAGACAGGGACACCGGGGAGCTGTTATTT. This chain uses TRBV18 with TRBJ2-2; 7 nucleotides align to TRBD1. CDR1 and CDR2 (germline): KGHSH, LQKENI. The length of the CDR3 is 14 residues.

This clonotype was counted between two and nine times. The rearrangement uses TRBV25-1 and TRBJ2-1, with TRBD2 identical over 11 bases. Germline V gives CDR1 MGHDK, CDR2 SYGVNS. This CDR3 contains 17 residues. V shed 4 bases and J 1 base; nucleotides not matched to a gene: 6. The CDR3, as DNA: TGTGCCAGCAGTGGACTGACTAGCGGGGATTCCTACAATGAGCAGTTCTTC. Translating gives CASSGLTSGDSYNEQFF.

The gene calls are TRBV20-1 and TRBJ2-7, with 10 nucleotides matching TRBD2. The CDR3 contains 17 residues. Germline trimming cut 1 base from V and 0 bases from J; bases unmatched to any gene: 9. The germline gives CDR1 DFQATT, CDR2 SNEGSKA (reference sequence). The CDR3 coding sequence is TGCAGTGCTAGAGTCGTCGGACTAGCGGAGACCTCCTACGAGCAGTACTTC. This sequence encodes CSARVVGLAETSYEQYF.

This clonotype was seen a few times. The rearrangement links TRBV25-1 to TRBJ2-3; tentative D call: TRBD1 (5 bases). Germline CDR1 and CDR2: MGHDK and SYGVNS. CDR3 length equals 11 residues. With 8 bases removed from V and 6 bases from J, the gap between germline ends came to 9 bases. CDR3 residues: CASAGADTQYF. For the CDR3, the DNA is TGTGCCAGCGCTGGGGCGGATACGCAGTATTTT. Drawing the rest from reference TRBV25-1 and TRBJ2-3, the complete variable domain is EADIYQTPRYLVIGTGKKITLECSQTMGHDKMYWYQQDPGMELHLIHYSYGVNSTEKGDLSSESTVSRIRTEHFPLTLESARPSHTSQYLCASAGADTQYFGPGTRLTVL.

The chain links TRBV10-3 to TRBJ2-2; 8 positions agree with TRBD1. J gave up 1 base and V 8 bases, and 0 bases lay outside the gene matches. CDR1 and CDR2 (germline): ENHRY, SYGVKD. This CDR3 contains 13 residues. The CDR3 nucleotides are TGTGCCATCGGGACAGGGAACACCGGGGAGCTGTTTTTT. Protein: CAIGTGNTGELFF.